Below are 7 T cell receptor beta chains sequenced from a single sample in a study of blood T cell repertoires in COVID-19. Data came from immunoSEQ multiplex PCR; TCRdb stores just in-frame clones and leaves some out. The data contain a few hundred thousand clones, roughly 80% of them singletons. The sequencing sample was made of PBMCs or T cells enriched from blood (not recorded which). Receptors originate from a man in his forties who had been exposed to COVID-19.

The V and J genes are TRBV5-6 and TRBJ1-2; 8 bases are a match to TRBD1. V was pared by 2 bases and J by 6 bases, with 3 bases of the junction left unmatched. Germline lookup yields CDR1 SGHDT and CDR2 YYEEEE. CDR3 length: 13 amino acids. CDR3 residues: CASSFGQGDGYTF. CDR3 DNA sequence: TGTGCCAGCAGCTTTGGACAGGGCGATGGCTACACCTTC.

The CDR3 sequence is CASSEPGQGLDEQFF. For the CDR3, the DNA is TGTGCCAGCAGCGAACCGGGACAGGGGTTAGATGAGCAGTTCTTC. The rearrangement links TRBV4-2 to TRBJ2-1, with 10 bases that match TRBD1. Germline V gene sequence: CDR1 LGHNA, CDR2 YNFKEQ. The CDR3 is 15 amino acids. Unmatched junction bases numbered 9, after V lost 5 bases and J lost 8 bases.

The chain carries TRBV30 and TRBJ1-2; 7 nucleotides match TRBD1. V was clipped by 6 bases and J by 6 bases; unmatched bases: 10. The CDR3 extends over 13 amino acids. Germline CDR1 reads GTSNPN; CDR2 reads SVGIG (reference sequence). CDR3 DNA: TGTGCCTGTAGGGGGCTCCCGGGAAATGGCTACACCTTC. Translated: CACRGLPGNGYTF.

The V call is TRBV5-1, the J call TRBJ2-1; TRBD2 aligns across 7 bases. V shed 4 bases, J shed 9 bases, and the junction held 10 bases outside the gene matches. CDR3 size: 14 residues. Germline CDR1 reads SGHRS; CDR2 reads YFSETQ. Here the CDR3 DNA reads TGCGCCAGCAGCGCGGGCGGGAGTTCGGCTGAGCAGTTCTTC. This encodes CASSAGGSSAEQFF.

The V call is TRBV13, the J call TRBJ1-3; tentatively, D is TRBD1 (6 bases). The CDR3 is 15 amino acids. Germline CDR1 is PRHDT and CDR2 is FYEKMQ (reference sequence). With 3 bases removed from V and 3 bases from J, the gap between germline ends came to 12 bases. The DNA of the CDR3 is TGTGCCAGCAGCTTCAACAGGGAATATGGAAACACCATATATTTT. It is translated as CASSFNREYGNTIYF.

The chain recombines TRBV2 with TRBJ2-5; the D gene is possibly TRBD1 (6 bases). Deletions cut 4 bases from V and 10 bases from J, with 16 bases between. This CDR3 region has 13 residues. Germline values: CDR1 SNHLY, CDR2 FYNNEI. The CDR3, as DNA: TGTGCCAGCAGTGGACAGGCCCGCATGGACCAGTACTTC. It is translated as CASSGQARMDQYF.

The V and J genes are TRBV10-3 and TRBJ2-7; D is perhaps TRBD1 (6 bases). Deletions cut 3 bases from V and 5 bases from J, with 11 bases between. Germline V gene lookup returns CDR1 ENHRY and CDR2 SYGVKD. The CDR3 spans 13 residues. Here the CDR3 reads CAISDRGAHEQYF. CDR3 DNA sequence: TGTGCCATCAGTGACAGGGGTGCCCACGAGCAGTACTTC.